The clone carrying this TCR beta chain was observed a handful of times. The sample originates from a study of blood T cell repertoires in COVID-19. Study-wide context: Nucleic acid was either cDNA or gDNA, and it came from T cells, B-cell-depleted T cells, or PBMCs.

CDR1 and CDR2 (germline): MGHRA, YSYEKL. Trimming took 0 bases from V and 7 from J, leaving 13 bases between them. The CDR3 loop spans 16 amino acids. Data came from immunoSEQ multiplex PCR; TCRdb stores just in-frame clones and leaves some out. The sample consists of more than 100,000 clones, around 89% of them appearing once. The TCR originated in a man aged 50-59 years with active or convalescent COVID-19. V usage is TRBV4-1 and J usage is TRBJ1-6, with D possibly being TRBD1 (6 bases). The sample consisted of peripheral blood. The CDR3 sequence: CASSQDLGRGNSPLHF. The CDR3 nucleotides are TGCGCCAGCAGCCAAGATCTCGGCAGGGGCAATTCACCCCTCCACTTT.